Reported below is one TCR beta chain. The data originate from a study of blood T cell repertoires in COVID-19. Study details: The samples span acute and convalescent COVID-19 from the United States, Italy and Spain. PBMCs, B-cell-depleted T cells, or T cells were the source of the cDNA or gDNA that made up the material.

Trimming left V 5 bases short and J 5 bases short, with 9 bases between. The CDR3 totals 13 residues. CDR1 LNHDA and CDR2 SQIVND come from the germline V gene (reference sequence). In the original workflow: The authors estimated nucleated cell counts from reference gene primer amplification. The table came from immunoSEQ multiplex PCR; TCRdb's copy has only in-frame clones and leaves some out. D and trimming were read from the DNA, whereas the V and J calls and clone size are those reported in that table. This table has fewer than 80,000 clones, 85% to 90% appearing once. This chain links TRBV19 with TRBJ2-2; perhaps TRBD2 as D (5 bases). Sequenced input: peripheral blood. This clonotype was sampled from a man aged 65 to 85 with acute or convalescent COVID-19. The CDR3 sequence is CASSRGWTGELFF. CDR3 bases: TGTGCCAGTAGTCGAGGGTGGACCGGGGAGCTGTTTTTT.